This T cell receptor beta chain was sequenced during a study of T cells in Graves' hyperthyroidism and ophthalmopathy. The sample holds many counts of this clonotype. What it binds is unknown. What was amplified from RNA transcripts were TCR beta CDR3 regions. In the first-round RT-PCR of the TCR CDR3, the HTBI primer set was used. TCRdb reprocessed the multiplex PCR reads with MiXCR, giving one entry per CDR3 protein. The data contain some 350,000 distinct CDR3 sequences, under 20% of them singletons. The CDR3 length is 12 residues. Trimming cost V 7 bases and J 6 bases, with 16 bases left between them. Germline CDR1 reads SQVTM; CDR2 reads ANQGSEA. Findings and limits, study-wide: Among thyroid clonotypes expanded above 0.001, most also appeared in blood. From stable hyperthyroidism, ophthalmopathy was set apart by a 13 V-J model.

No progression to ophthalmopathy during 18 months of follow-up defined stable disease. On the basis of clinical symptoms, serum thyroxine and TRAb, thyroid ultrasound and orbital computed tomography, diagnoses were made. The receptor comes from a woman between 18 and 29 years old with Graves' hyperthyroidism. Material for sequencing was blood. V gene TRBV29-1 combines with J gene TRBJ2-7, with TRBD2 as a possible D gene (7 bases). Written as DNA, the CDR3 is TGCAGCGCGTGGGAGGGGGGGCGCGAGCAGTACTTC. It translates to CSAWEGGREQYF.